The clone carrying this TCR beta chain has a handful of counts. What it binds is not known. This sample was taken from a study of response to subunit inactivated influenza vaccine. Germline lookup yields CDR1 SGHRS and CDR2 YFSETQ. The CDR3 extends over 16 amino acids. Trimming cost V 0 bases and J 5 bases; bases outside gene matches: 6. Study-level findings and limits: There was a suggestion from the authors that each seasonal influenza vaccination recruits few new T cells.

MiXCR, applied by TCRdb to the RT-PCR reads, yields one record per CDR3 protein. This table holds some 520,000 distinct CDR3 sequences, 16% found once. The specimen comprised CD4+ T cells sorted from PBMCs, sampled around 25 months after vaccination. This TCR was recovered from a man between 50 and 69 years old who received an inactivated influenza vaccine. The chain uses TRBV5-1 and TRBJ2-7; TRBD1 matches at 12 bases. The CDR3 reads CASSLEPGQGAHEQYF. As DNA, the CDR3 is TGCGCCAGCAGCTTGGAACCGGGACAGGGGGCACACGAGCAGTACTTC.